The present entry profiles one T cell receptor beta chain with its context. This clonotype has a handful of counts. The target of this receptor is not known. No quality values exist for individual bases; no much larger clone is one base distant. The CDR3 holds 15 amino acids from the cysteine to the phenylalanine. Only the CDR3 DNA is retained, 45 bases long and in frame from the first base. The germline V gene gives CDR1 as SGHDT and CDR2 as YYEEEE. Between the V and J ends, shortened by 2 bases and 1 base respectively, the junction contains 12 bases. The library was made by multiplex PCR. For sequencing, an Illumina HiSeq 4000 was employed. TCR beta libraries were built with iRepertoire HTBI primers and Arm-PCR amplification of CDR3 regions. PCR products were gel purified before sequencing. As for the original processing: Across samples, 62 TRBV and around 15 TRBJ segments were identified and used for gene usage analysis of CDR3 amino acid clonotypes. COPE and FqMerger were used to merge the filtered high-quality paired reads into contigs. BLAST was used to align contigs to IMGT TRBV, TRBD and TRBJ reference genes, with CDR3 defined following IMGT. Clonotypes above 0.1% frequency were classified as highly expanded clones. Shannon entropy served as the measure of repertoire diversity, while the Gini coefficient captured V-J evenness. A clonotype was considered public if more than one individual shared it. TCRdb passed the public sequencing reads through fastp at Q25 and MiXCR, retaining productive beta sequences. Rows are combined by CDR3 protein, so each entry shows the most common genes and DNA. The V and J calls were not made by the authors but by TCRdb's processing. This sample lists 540,000 or so distinct CDR3 sequences; roughly 14% were detected once. The ten top clones hold over 7.5% of the sample.

This specimen comes from a study of regulatory T cells in long-lasting Graves disease (dated by TCRdb to the early 2020s). In the study overall: In the newly diagnosed Graves' disease group, patients had been taking antithyroid drugs for less than 3 months. Patients with persistent Graves' disease were compared with patients with newly diagnosed Graves' disease using TCR sequencing and RNA sequencing of peripheral blood. The study was registered as a clinical trial and conducted in China. TCR sequencing covered some 13 persistent and some 20 newly diagnosed Graves' disease patients, 33 samples in total.

What the authors observed across the whole study: The authors acknowledged the small sample size as a limitation that may reduce accuracy. Sequencing and analysis were limited to the TCR beta chain. A larger number of public clonotypes was shared among persistent patients (fewer than 3,000) than among newly diagnosed patients (around 880). Persistent disease showed preferential use of TRBV28, TRBJ1-2 and TRBJ2-5, whereas newly diagnosed disease favored TRBV20-1 and TRBJ2-1. Compared with newly diagnosed patients, patients with persistent Graves' disease had lower TCR Shannon entropy and fewer highly expanded clones, which suggests clonal expansion. Only peripheral blood was studied, because thyroid tissue, the primary lesion, was inaccessible.

Reading the label with the study, this specimen's time point is: newly diagnosed GD, antithyroid drugs for less than 3 months. For both TCR sequencing and RNA sequencing, RNA was extracted from PBMCs in TRIzol. The diagnosis of Graves' disease followed American Thyroid Association guidelines. The patients came from an endocrinology department in Xi'an, China. From each patient, 7.5 to 10 milliliters of peripheral blood was collected into an EDTA anticoagulant tube. Ficoll Paque Plus density gradient separation was used to isolate PBMCs, and no further T cell sorting was done. An Agilent 2100 Bioanalyzer and agarose gel were used to assess RNA quality, and a NanoDrop 2000 was used to measure RNA concentration. The sample was also reused in another study, on T cells in Graves' hyperthyroidism and ophthalmopathy. The second paper further reports: Graves' hyperthyroidism was defined as stable when no progression to ophthalmopathy occurred over 18 months of follow-up. Hyperthyroidism patients were newly diagnosed, had a disease duration of under 2 months, and were aged 18 to 65 years. Patients with uncontrolled infections, other autoimmune diseases, pregnancy or lactation were excluded. Clinical symptoms, serum thyroxine and TRAb, thyroid ultrasound, and orbital computed tomography formed the basis for the diagnoses. For the first round of RT-PCR on the TCR CDR3, the HTBI primer set was used together with the Qiagen OneStep RT-PCR kit. Most expanded thyroid clonotypes (frequency above 0.001) were also detected in blood, suggesting blood repertoires may reflect thyroid immune responses. In cross-validation, a model built on a 13 V-J signature told ophthalmopathy apart from stable hyperthyroidism with 87.88% sensitivity and around 81% specificity, and in testing the same model reached 80%/75%. In validation, the model predicted progression to ophthalmopathy with roughly 70% sensitivity and over 72% specificity, a median of around 6.6 months before onset. A discovery cohort of roughly 96 patients, 43 with Graves' ophthalmopathy and about 58 with stable Graves' hyperthyroidism, was used to find distinguishing TCR V-J signatures. Whether ophthalmopathy could be predicted prospectively was tested in an independent validation cohort made up of 18 to 20 hyperthyroidism patients plus 17 patients who later progressed to ophthalmopathy. The approximately 90 discovery patients were randomly split 7:3 into training and test sets. Thyroid tissue and blood T-cell repertoires from more than five Graves' hyperthyroidism patients were also compared in the study. After blood sampling, hyperthyroidism patients were treated with methimazole at a starting dose of 30 mg daily, and ophthalmopathy patients were treated with high-dose intravenous methylprednisolone. The libraries were constructed in a second round of multiplex PCR and then size-selected and purified. The libraries were sequenced on an Illumina HiSeq2000 using paired-end 100 bp reads. SOAPnuke was used to process the raw data, with reads discarded if the reads contained adapters or uncalled bases, had a mean Phred below 15, or lacked an exact constant-primer or identifier match. COPE v1.2.5 was used to merge high-quality paired reads, and clonotypes were defined as unique nucleotide sequences. MiTCR v1.1 was used to align clonotypes to the IMGT TRBV, TRBD and TRBJ reference segments. Only V-J combinations with frequency above 0.0001, covering approximately 99% of repertoires, were analysed. A TCS score was defined as the ratio of F50 (clonal expansion) to E x V (chaos), with BLOSUM62-based TCRdist applied between CDR3 peptides within each V-J. Welch's t-statistics and random forest reduced 450 to 600 V-J features to fewer than 15, which were used in a naive Bayes classifier (R e1071). No statistical method was used to fix the sample size in advance, and group allocation was not hidden from the investigators. TCR Vbeta CDR3 sequencing of some 140 peripheral blood samples (over 40 ophthalmopathy, around 80 hyperthyroidism and some 17 progressor patients) is reported in the paper.

The clonotype originates from a man younger than 40 with Graves disease. Donor details come from another sample of the same person, matched by shared clones. The sequence is built from TRBV5-6 and TRBJ1-1; no D gene is confidently identified. Source: peripheral blood mononuclear cells (PBMCs), taken at new diagnosis, from a patient treated with antithyroid drugs. The CDR3 loop reads CASSFISWANTEAFF. The DNA is as follows: TGTGCCAGCAGCTTTATCAGTTGGGCGAACACTGAAGCTTTCTTT.